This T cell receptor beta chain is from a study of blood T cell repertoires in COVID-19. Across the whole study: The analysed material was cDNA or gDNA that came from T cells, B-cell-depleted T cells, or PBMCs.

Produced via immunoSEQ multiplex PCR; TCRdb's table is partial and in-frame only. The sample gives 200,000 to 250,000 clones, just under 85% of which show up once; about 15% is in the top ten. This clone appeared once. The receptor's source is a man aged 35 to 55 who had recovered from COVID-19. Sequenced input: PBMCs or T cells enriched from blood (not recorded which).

For the CDR3, the DNA is TGTGCCAGCAGCCCGGACTCGACCTCCTACGAGCAGTACTTC. Protein sequence: CASSPDSTSYEQYF. J is TRBJ2-7 and V is TRBV7-3, with a weak D call TRBD2 (5 bases). Trimming cost V 5 bases and J 0 bases, with 11 bases left between them. Germline V gives CDR1 SGHTA, CDR2 FQGTGA. The CDR3 totals 14 residues. Full variable domain (rest looked up from reference TRBV7-3 and TRBJ2-7): GAGVSQTPSNKVTEKGKYVELRCDPISGHTALYWYRQSLGQGPEFLIYFQGTGAADDSGLPNDRFFAVRPEGSVSTLKIQRTERGDSAVYLCASSPDSTSYEQYFGPGTRLTVT.